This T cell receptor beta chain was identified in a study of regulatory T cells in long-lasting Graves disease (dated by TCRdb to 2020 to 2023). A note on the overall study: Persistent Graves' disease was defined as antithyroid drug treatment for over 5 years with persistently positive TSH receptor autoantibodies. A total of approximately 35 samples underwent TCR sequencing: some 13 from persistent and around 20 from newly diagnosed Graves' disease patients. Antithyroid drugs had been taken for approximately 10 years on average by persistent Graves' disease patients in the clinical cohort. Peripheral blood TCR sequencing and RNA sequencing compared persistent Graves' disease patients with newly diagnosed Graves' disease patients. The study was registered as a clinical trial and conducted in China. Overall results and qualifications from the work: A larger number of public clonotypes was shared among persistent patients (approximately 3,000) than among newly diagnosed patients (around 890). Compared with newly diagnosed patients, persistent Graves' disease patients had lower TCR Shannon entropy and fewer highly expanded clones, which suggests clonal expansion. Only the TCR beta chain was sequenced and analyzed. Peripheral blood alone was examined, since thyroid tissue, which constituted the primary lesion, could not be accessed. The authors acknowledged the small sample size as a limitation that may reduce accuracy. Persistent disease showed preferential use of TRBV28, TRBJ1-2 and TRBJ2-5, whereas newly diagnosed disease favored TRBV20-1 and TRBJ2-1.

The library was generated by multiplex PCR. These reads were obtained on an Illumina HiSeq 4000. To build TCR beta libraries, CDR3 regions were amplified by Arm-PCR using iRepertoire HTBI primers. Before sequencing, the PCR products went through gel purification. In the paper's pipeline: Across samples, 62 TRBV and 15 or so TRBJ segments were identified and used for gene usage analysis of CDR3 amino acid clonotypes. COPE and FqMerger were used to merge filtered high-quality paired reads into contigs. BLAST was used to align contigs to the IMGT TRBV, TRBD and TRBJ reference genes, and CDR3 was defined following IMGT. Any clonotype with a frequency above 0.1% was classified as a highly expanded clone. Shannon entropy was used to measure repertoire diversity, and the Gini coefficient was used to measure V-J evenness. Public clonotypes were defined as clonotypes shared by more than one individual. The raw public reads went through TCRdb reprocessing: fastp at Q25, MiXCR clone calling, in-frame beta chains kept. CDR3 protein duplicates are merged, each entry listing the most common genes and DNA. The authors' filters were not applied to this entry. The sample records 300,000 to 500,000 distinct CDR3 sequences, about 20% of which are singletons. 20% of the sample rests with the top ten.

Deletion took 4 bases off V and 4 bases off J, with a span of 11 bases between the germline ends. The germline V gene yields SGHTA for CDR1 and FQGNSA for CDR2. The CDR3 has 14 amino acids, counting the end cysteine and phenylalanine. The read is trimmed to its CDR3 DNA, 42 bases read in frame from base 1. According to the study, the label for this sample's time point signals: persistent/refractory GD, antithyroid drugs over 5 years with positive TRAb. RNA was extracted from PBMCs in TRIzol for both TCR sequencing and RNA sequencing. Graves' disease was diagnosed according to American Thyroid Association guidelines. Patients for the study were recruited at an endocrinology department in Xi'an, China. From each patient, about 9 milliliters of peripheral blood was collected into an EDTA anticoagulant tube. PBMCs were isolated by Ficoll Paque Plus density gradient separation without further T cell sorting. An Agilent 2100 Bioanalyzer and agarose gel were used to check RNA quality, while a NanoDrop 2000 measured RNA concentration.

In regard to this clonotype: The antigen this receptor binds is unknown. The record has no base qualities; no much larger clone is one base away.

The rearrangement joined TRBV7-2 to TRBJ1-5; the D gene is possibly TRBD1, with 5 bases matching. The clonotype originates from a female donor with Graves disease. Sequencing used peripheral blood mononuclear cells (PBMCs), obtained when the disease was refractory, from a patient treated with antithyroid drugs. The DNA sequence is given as TGTGCCAGCAGCTCTGGGGACGGAAATCAGCCCCAGCATTTT. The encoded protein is CASSSGDGNQPQHF. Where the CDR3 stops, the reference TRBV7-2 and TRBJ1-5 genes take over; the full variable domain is GAGVSQSPSNKVTEKGKDVELRCDPISGHTALYWYRQSLGQGLEFLIYFQGNSAPDKSGLPSDRFSAERTGGSVSTLTIQRTQQEDSAVYLCASSSGDGNQPQHFGDGTRLSIL.